These 27 T cell receptor beta chains came from one sample sequenced in a study of cytomegalovirus exposure and HLA in healthy donors. Both 60 Vbeta primers and 13 Jbeta primers went into the PCR. Generated by immunoSEQ multiplex PCR, the TCRdb table keeps only in-frame clones and is missing some. Of about 120,000 clones detected, approximately 15% appear once; the ten largest clones hold under 2.5%. The sequencing sample was made of PBMCs. The receptors derive from a young woman in good health and CMV-seronegative.

This clone occurred a few times. The chain carries TRBV18 and TRBJ2-5; 11 bases line up with TRBD2. The V gene's germline CDR1 is KGHSH and CDR2 LQKENI. V lost 3 bases, J lost 1 base, and 4 bases stayed unmatched. The CDR3 has 16 amino acids. CDR3 sequence (DNA): TGTGCCAGCTCACCTCGACTAGCGGGACCCCAAGAGACCCAGTACTTC. The encoded protein is CASSPRLAGPQETQYF.

The chain is built from TRBV28 and TRBJ2-7; possible D gene TRBD1, 5 bases. Germline assignment: CDR1 MDHEN and CDR2 SYDVKM. The CDR3 is 13 amino acids. V shed 7 bases and J shed 3 bases, with 13 bases lying between them. CDR3 coding DNA: TGTGCCAGCACCATGGGGCCAGGCTACGAGCAGTACTTC. As protein: CASTMGPGYEQYF.

The genes are TRBV5-1 and TRBJ1-5; TRBD1 agrees at 7 bases. Germline assignment: CDR1 SGHRS and CDR2 YFSETQ. The CDR3 extends over 15 amino acids. V lost 5 bases to trimming and J lost 4 bases; unmatched junction nucleotides: 9. The DNA of the CDR3 is TGCGCCAGCAGGACTGGGACAGAACAAAATCAGCCCCAGCATTTT. Translation: CASRTGTEQNQPQHF.

This clone came up a few times. The V call is TRBV29-1, the J call TRBJ2-7; TRBD2 matches 8 bases. CDR1 SQVTM and CDR2 ANQGSEA come from the germline V gene. With V trimmed by 6 bases and J by 4 bases, 5 bases remained unmatched. CDR3 length: 12 residues. CDR3 DNA sequence: TGCAGCGTGGGGGGCGGGGGGTACGAGCAGTACTTC. This sequence encodes CSVGGGGYEQYF.

The table lists this clone with a few counts. The CDR3 DNA follows: TGTGCCAGCAGCTTAAAACTGCTCCCTGGGGCCAACGTCCTGACTTTC. Protein: CASSLKLLPGANVLTF. The chain has TRBV7-3 and TRBJ2-6; no firm D call. Germline values: CDR1 SGHTA, CDR2 FQGTGA. CDR3 length equals 16 residues. Trimming shortened V by 1 base and J by 2 bases, and 9 bases separated the two germline ends. The full variable domain, completed using reference TRBV7-3 and TRBJ2-6, is GAGVSQTPSNKVTEKGKYVELRCDPISGHTALYWYRQSLGQGPEFLIYFQGTGAADDSGLPNDRFFAVRPEGSVSTLKIQRTERGDSAVYLCASSLKLLPGANVLTFGAGSRLTVL.

The chain couples TRBV12-5 to TRBJ1-2; 7 bases fit TRBD1. This CDR3 is 16 amino acids long. The germline V gene encodes CDR1 LGHNT and CDR2 FRNRAP. Trimming took 1 base from V and 6 from J; bases not matched to a gene: 11. The CDR3, as DNA: TGTGCTAGTGGTTTGGGCGGAGCCAGGGGGAGTAATGGCTACACCTTC. Its translation: CASGLGGARGSNGYTF.

The chain is built from TRBV27 and TRBJ1-6, with TRBD1 matching over 8 bases. CDR1 and CDR2 from the germline V gene are MNHEY and SMNVEV (reference sequence). The V gene end was trimmed by 5 bases and the J gene end by 8 bases; junction bases not matched to a gene: 5. The CDR3 extends over 14 amino acids. Here the CDR3 DNA reads TGTGCCAGCAGTCCCGGACAGGGTTATTCACCCCTCCACTTT. Its translation is CASSPGQGYSPLHF.

The chain links TRBV6-5 to TRBJ1-1; D is perhaps TRBD1 (5 bases). CDR1 is MNHEY and CDR2 is SVGAGI in the germline V gene. The germline V and J ends were trimmed by 6 bases and 1 base, with 15 bases remaining between them. The CDR3 contains 15 residues. The CDR3 DNA is TGTGCCAGCAGCCCAGACCTTGGACAGAACACTGAAGCTTTCTTT. Protein: CASSPDLGQNTEAFF.

This clone was picked up a small number of times. The CDR3 sequence is CASSLISGFQETQYF. The CDR3 nucleotides read TGTGCCAGCAGCTTAATCAGCGGTTTCCAAGAGACCCAGTACTTC. The chain links TRBV11-2 to TRBJ2-5, with D possibly matching TRBD2 (5 bases). The V gene's germline CDR1 is SGHAT and CDR2 FQNNGV. There are 15 residues in the CDR3. Trimming cost V 2 bases and J 1 base, with 11 bases left between them.

The table lists this clone with a few counts. The rearrangement links TRBV13 to TRBJ2-5; the match to TRBD1 covers 8 bases. This CDR3 is 15 amino acids long. CDR1 and CDR2 from the germline V gene are PRHDT and FYEKMQ (reference sequence). V was pared by 5 bases and J by 5 bases, with 10 bases of the junction left unmatched. CDR3 DNA: TGTGCCAGCAGCCCCTGGACAGGGAGGAGGGAGACCCAGTACTTC. Its translation is CASSPWTGRRETQYF.

The V and J genes are TRBV28 and TRBJ2-7; tentatively, D is TRBD1 (6 bases). Per the germline V gene, CDR1 is MDHEN and CDR2 is SYDVKM. The CDR3 extends over 13 amino acids. The V end was cut by 6 bases, the J end by 2 bases, with 11 bases between. This CDR3 reads CASRMTGAYEQYF. DNA for the CDR3: TGTGCCAGCAGGATGACAGGCGCCTACGAGCAGTACTTC.

The chain combines TRBV5-8 with TRBJ2-7; D is possibly TRBD2 (5 bases). This CDR3 region has 13 residues. Germline V gene data show CDR1 as SGHTS and CDR2 as YDEGEE. V lost 0 bases, J lost 3 bases, and 7 bases lay in between. The CDR3 protein is CASSLARVYEQYF. For the CDR3, the DNA is TGTGCCAGCAGCTTGGCGAGGGTCTACGAGCAGTACTTC.

The chain recombines TRBV7-9 with TRBJ2-7, with 14 nucleotides matching TRBD2. CDR3 length: 19 residues. In germline, CDR1 is SEHNR, CDR2 FQNEAQ (reference sequence). V gave up 3 bases and J gave up 5 bases; unmatched junction bases: 15. Written as DNA, the CDR3 is TGTGCCAGCAGCTTTGGGGGACTAGCGGGAGTACCGCACTTAAACGAGCAGTACTTC. This encodes CASSFGGLAGVPHLNEQYF. Full variable domain (remainder filled in from reference TRBV7-9 and TRBJ2-7): DTGVSQNPRHKITKRGQNVTFRCDPISEHNRLYWYRQTLGQGPEFLTYFQNEAQLEKSRLLSDRFSAERPKGSFSTLEIQRTEQGDSAMYLCASSFGGLAGVPHLNEQYFGPGTRLTVT.

The gene calls are TRBV7-9 and TRBJ1-3; D is perhaps TRBD1 (5 bases). CDR1 is SEHNR, CDR2 FQNEAQ, per germline (reference sequence). V was trimmed by 4 bases and J by 2 bases, leaving 18 bases between them. The CDR3 runs to 17 residues. DNA of the CDR3: TGTGCCAGCAGCTCCGGGTCTCGGGGGGATGCTGGAAACACCATATATTTT. Protein product: CASSSGSRGDAGNTIYF.

This clone came up a few times. V and J are TRBV5-1 and TRBJ2-5; 7 bases are shared with TRBD2. Per germline, CDR1 SGHRS and CDR2 YFSETQ. V was clipped by 0 bases and J by 4 bases; unmatched bases: 3. The CDR3 has 14 residues. The CDR3 nucleotides are TGCGCCAGCAGCTTGGGCGGGGGAGGAGAGACCCAGTACTTC. Protein product: CASSLGGGGETQYF. The whole variable domain, remainder taken from reference TRBV5-1 and TRBJ2-5, is KAGVTQTPRYLIKTRGQQVTLSCSPISGHRSVSWYQQTPGQGLQFLFEYFSETQRNKGNFPGRFSGRQFSNSRSEMNVSTLELGDSALYLCASSLGGGGETQYFGPGTRLLVL.

The genes are TRBV7-9 and TRBJ2-2; D possibly corresponds to TRBD2 (5 bases). The CDR3 is 14 amino acids. Trimming took off 2 bases at V and 4 bases at J, with 8 bases between the two ends. Germline values: CDR1 SEHNR, CDR2 FQNEAQ (reference sequence). The CDR3, as DNA: TGTGCCAGCAGCTTAACACTAGGCACCGGGGAGCTGTTTTTT. It yields the protein CASSLTLGTGELFF. Drawing the rest from reference TRBV7-9 and TRBJ2-2, the complete variable domain is DTGVSQNPRHKITKRGQNVTFRCDPISEHNRLYWYRQTLGQGPEFLTYFQNEAQLEKSRLLSDRFSAERPKGSFSTLEIQRTEQGDSAMYLCASSLTLGTGELFFGEGSRLTVL.

The chain employs TRBV7-3 and TRBJ2-3, with TRBD2 matching over 10 bases. The V gene end was trimmed by 4 bases and the J gene end by 7 bases; junction bases not matched to a gene: 8. CDR1 SGHTA and CDR2 FQGTGA come from the germline V gene. The CDR3 consists of 15 residues. CDR3: CASSSPTSGPNTQYF. CDR3 nucleotide sequence: TGTGCCAGCAGCTCTCCGACTAGCGGGCCTAATACGCAGTATTTT.

In its sample, this clone was seen a few times. DNA of the CDR3: TGCGCCAGCATTGGCAGAATCTCTGATGAGCAGTTCTTC. This codes for CASIGRISDEQFF. The chain uses TRBV5-1 and TRBJ2-1; D is undetermined. This CDR3 contains 13 residues. Germline V gene lookup returns CDR1 SGHRS and CDR2 YFSETQ. The germline V and J ends were trimmed by 6 bases and 8 bases, with 15 bases remaining between them. The whole variable domain, filled in from reference TRBV5-1 and TRBJ2-1, reads KAGVTQTPRYLIKTRGQQVTLSCSPISGHRSVSWYQQTPGQGLQFLFEYFSETQRNKGNFPGRFSGRQFSNSRSEMNVSTLELGDSALYLCASIGRISDEQFFGPGTRLTVL.

This clone has a handful of counts. The chain is built from TRBV28 and TRBJ1-1; tentatively, D is TRBD1 (6 bases). Germline-derived CDR1 and CDR2 are MDHEN and SYDVKM. The CDR3 extends over 11 amino acids. The V and J ends lost 3 bases and 8 bases respectively, with 7 bases between them. The CDR3 loop reads CASSLDREAFF. The CDR3, as DNA: TGTGCCAGCAGTTTGGACAGAGAAGCTTTCTTT. Supplemented by reference TRBV28 and TRBJ1-1, the full variable domain reads DVKVTQSSRYLVKRTGEKVFLECVQDMDHENMFWYRQDPGLGLRLIYFSYDVKMKEKGDIPEGYSVSREKKERFSLILESASTNQTSMYLCASSLDREAFFGQGTRLTVV.

The rearrangement joins TRBV19 to TRBJ1-1; weak D call: TRBD1 (6 bases). The CDR3 is 17 amino acids. CDR1 and CDR2 from the germline V gene are LNHDA and SQIVND (reference sequence). V dropped 3 bases and J dropped 1 base, with 18 bases sitting between them. CDR3 sequence (DNA): TGTGCCAGTAGTATGAGAGGACAGCCAAACACGAACACTGAAGCTTTCTTT. Encoded protein: CASSMRGQPNTNTEAFF. Full variable domain (remainder filled in from reference TRBV19 and TRBJ1-1): DGGITQSPKYLFRKEGQNVTLSCEQNLNHDAMYWYRQDPGQGLRLIYYSQIVNDFQKGDIAEGYSVSREKKESFPLTVTSAQKNPTAFYLCASSMRGQPNTNTEAFFGQGTRLTVV.

Only a few counts were recorded for this clone. The chain recombines TRBV19 with TRBJ2-7; D might be TRBD1 (6 bases). Germline loops: CDR1 LNHDA, CDR2 SQIVND (reference sequence). This CDR3 region has 13 residues. V lost 5 bases, J lost 6 bases, and 14 bases lay in between. CDR3 amino acids: CASSRQVWGEQYF. The CDR3 DNA reads TGTGCCAGTAGTCGACAGGTCTGGGGCGAGCAGTACTTC.

The chain links TRBV5-1 to TRBJ1-4; 11 bases line up with TRBD1. This CDR3 has 14 residues. Trimming at V came to 4 bases and at J to 8 bases, leaving 4 bases not matched to a gene. The germline gives CDR1 SGHRS, CDR2 YFSETQ. The CDR3 DNA reads TGCGCCAGCAGCGGGGGACAGGGGGAGGAAAAACTGTTTTTT. Its protein product is CASSGGQGEEKLFF.

Only a few counts were recorded for this clone. This chain links TRBV27 with TRBJ2-2, with a tentative D call TRBD1 (5 bases). V lost 5 bases, J lost 5 bases, and 15 bases lay in between. The V gene's germline CDR1 is MNHEY and CDR2 SMNVEV (reference sequence). The CDR3 has 15 amino acids. Written as DNA, the CDR3 is TGTGCCAGCAGTATACACCTCCAGGGAACCGGGGAGCTGTTTTTT. Protein: CASSIHLQGTGELFF.

This clone was observed a few times. This chain's CDR3 is CASSGGRQTEAFF. CDR3 coding DNA: TGTGCCAGCAGCGGGGGCCGGCAGACTGAAGCTTTCTTT. The chain couples TRBV11-2 to TRBJ1-1; TRBD1 might be the D (6 bases). Germline V lookup: CDR1 SGHAT, CDR2 FQNNGV. V was clipped by 5 bases and J by 5 bases, with 12 bases between them. This CDR3 has 13 amino acids.

A note on this clone: One end of the junction fails to match germline, which may point to a read error. J is TRBJ2-4 and V is TRBV5-4; 7 bases line up with TRBD1. The germline V gene encodes CDR1 SGHNT and CDR2 YYREEE (reference sequence). CDR3 length equals 17 residues. The chain's CDR3 is CASSLNRGGLAKNIQSF. CDR3 bases: TGTGCCAGCAGCTTAAATAGAGGGGGCCTAGCCAAAAACATTCAGTCCTTC.

V usage is TRBV15 and J usage is TRBJ2-1; D is ambiguous. This CDR3 is built from 17 residues. CDR1 LNHNV and CDR2 YYDKDF come from the germline V gene (reference sequence). V was clipped by 3 bases and J by 0 bases, with 15 bases between them. Here the CDR3 reads CATSSIYRRSSYNEQFF. DNA of the CDR3: TGTGCCACCAGCAGTATATATCGGCGGAGCTCCTACAATGAGCAGTTCTTC.

The chain recombines TRBV9 with TRBJ1-1; D may be TRBD1 (5 bases). Germline V gives CDR1 SGDLS, CDR2 YYNGEE. Trimming pared 0 bases from V and 0 bases from J, leaving 9 bases between. The CDR3 loop spans 15 amino acids. The CDR3 reads CASSVGGGLNTEAFF. DNA of the CDR3: TGTGCCAGCAGCGTAGGGGGCGGTTTGAACACTGAAGCTTTCTTT.